This T cell receptor beta chain derives from a study of blood T cell repertoires in COVID-19. Study summary: From T cells, B-cell-depleted T cells, or PBMCs came the material, which was cDNA or gDNA.

The junction had 4 bases not matched to a gene; V was cut back by 0 bases and J by 2 bases. In germline, CDR1 is GTSNPN, CDR2 SVGIG (reference sequence). The CDR3 is 14 residues long. This table comes from immunoSEQ multiplex PCR, and its TCRdb copy is limited to in-frame clones, with some not included. The table has about 71,000 clones, over 80% seen once. The sequencing input was peripheral blood. The chain is built from TRBV30 and TRBJ2-7, with 7 bases that match TRBD1. This clonotype was sampled from a human donor in a cohort sampled during active COVID-19. In DNA, the CDR3 is TGTGCCTGGAGTGTACTGACAGGGACCTACGAGCAGTACTTC. It is translated as CAWSVLTGTYEQYF.